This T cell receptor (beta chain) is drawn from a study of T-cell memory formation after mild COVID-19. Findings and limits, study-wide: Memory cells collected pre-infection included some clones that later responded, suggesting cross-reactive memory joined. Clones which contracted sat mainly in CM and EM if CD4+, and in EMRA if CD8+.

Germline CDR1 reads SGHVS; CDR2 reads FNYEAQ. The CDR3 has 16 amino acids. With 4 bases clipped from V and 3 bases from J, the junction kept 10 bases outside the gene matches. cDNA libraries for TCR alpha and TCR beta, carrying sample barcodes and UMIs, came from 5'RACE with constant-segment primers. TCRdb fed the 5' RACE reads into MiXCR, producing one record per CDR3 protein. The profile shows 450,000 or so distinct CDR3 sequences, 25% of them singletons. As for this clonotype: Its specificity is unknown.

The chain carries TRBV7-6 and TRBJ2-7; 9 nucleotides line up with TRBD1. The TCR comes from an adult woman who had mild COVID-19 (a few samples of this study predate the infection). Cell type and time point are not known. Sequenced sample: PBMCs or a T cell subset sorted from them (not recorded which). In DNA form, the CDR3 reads TGTGCCAGCAGCTCCTACAGGGACAGGGACCACTACGAGCAGTACTTC. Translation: CASSSYRDRDHYEQYF.